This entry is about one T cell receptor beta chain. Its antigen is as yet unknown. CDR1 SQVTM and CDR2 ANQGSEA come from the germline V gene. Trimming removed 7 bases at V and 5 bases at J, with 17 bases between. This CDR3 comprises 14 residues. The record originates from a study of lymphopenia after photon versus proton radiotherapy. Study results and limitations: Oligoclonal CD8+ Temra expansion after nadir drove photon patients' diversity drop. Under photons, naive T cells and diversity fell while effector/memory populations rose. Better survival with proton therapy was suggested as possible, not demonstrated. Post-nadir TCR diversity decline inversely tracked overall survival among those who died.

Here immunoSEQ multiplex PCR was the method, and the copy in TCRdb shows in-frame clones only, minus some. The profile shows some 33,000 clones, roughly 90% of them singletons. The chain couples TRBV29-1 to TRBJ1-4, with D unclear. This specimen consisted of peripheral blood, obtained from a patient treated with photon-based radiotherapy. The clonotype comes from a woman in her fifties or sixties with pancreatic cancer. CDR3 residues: CSAGQPGSNEKLFF. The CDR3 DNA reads TGCAGCGCAGGCCAACCTGGTTCGAATGAAAAACTGTTTTTT. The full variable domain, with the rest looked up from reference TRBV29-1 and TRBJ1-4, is SAVISQKPSRDICQRGTSLTIQCQVDSQVTMMFWYRQQPGQSLTLIATANQGSEATYESGFVIDKFPISRPNLTFSTLTVSNMSPEDSSIYLCSAGQPGSNEKLFFGSGTQLSVL.